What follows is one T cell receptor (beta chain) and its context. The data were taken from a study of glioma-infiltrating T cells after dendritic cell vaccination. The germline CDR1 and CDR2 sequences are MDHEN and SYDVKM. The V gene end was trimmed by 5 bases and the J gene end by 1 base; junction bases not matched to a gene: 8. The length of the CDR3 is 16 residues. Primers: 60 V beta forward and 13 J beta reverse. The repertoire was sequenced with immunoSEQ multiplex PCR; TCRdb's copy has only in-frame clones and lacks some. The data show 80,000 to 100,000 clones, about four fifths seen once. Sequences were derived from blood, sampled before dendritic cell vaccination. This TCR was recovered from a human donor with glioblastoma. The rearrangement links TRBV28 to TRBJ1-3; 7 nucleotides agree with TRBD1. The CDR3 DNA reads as TGTGCCAGCAGTGATACAGGGGACTTTTCTGGAAACACCATATATTTT. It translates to CASSDTGDFSGNTIYF. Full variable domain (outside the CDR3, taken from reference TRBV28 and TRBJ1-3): DVKVTQSSRYLVKRTGEKVFLECVQDMDHENMFWYRQDPGLGLRLIYFSYDVKMKEKGDIPEGYSVSREKKERFSLILESASTNQTSMYLCASSDTGDFSGNTIYFGEGSWLTVV.